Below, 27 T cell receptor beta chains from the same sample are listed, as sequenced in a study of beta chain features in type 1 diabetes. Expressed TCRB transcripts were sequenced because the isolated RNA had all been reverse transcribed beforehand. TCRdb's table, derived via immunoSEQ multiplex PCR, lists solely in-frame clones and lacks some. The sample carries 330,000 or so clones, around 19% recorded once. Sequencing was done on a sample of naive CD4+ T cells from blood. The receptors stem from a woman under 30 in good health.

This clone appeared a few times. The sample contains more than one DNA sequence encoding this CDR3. CDR3 in amino acids: CASSLGGQGNTEAFF. The CDR3 nucleotides are TGCGCCAGCAGCTTGGGGGGACAGGGAAACACTGAAGCTTTCTTT. J is TRBJ1-1 and V is TRBV5-1; TRBD1 matches 9 bases. The germline V gene encodes CDR1 SGHRS and CDR2 YFSETQ. Trimming at V came to 0 bases and at J to 2 bases, leaving 2 bases not matched to a gene. The CDR3 runs 15 residues. The full variable domain, in which reference TRBV5-1 and TRBJ1-1 provide the parts outside the CDR3, is KAGVTQTPRYLIKTRGQQVTLSCSPISGHRSVSWYQQTPGQGLQFLFEYFSETQRNKGNFPGRFSGRQFSNSRSEMNVSTLELGDSALYLCASSLGGQGNTEAFFGQGTRLTVV.

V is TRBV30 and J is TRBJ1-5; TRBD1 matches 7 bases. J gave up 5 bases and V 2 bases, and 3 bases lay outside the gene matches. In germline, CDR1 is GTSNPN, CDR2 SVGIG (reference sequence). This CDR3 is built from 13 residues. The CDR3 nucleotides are TGTGCCTGGAGTTTCGACAGGGATCAGCCCCAGCATTTT. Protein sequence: CAWSFDRDQPQHF.

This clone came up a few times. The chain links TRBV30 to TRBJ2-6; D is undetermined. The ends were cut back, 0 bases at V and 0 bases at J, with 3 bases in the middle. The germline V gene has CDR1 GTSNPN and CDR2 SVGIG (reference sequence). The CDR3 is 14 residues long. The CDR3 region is CAWSVSSGANVLTF. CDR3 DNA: TGTGCCTGGAGTGTCAGCTCTGGGGCCAACGTCCTGACTTTC.

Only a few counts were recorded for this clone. This CDR3 is CATTRDRVGDTQYF. The CDR3, as DNA: TGTGCCACCACCCGGGACAGGGTTGGAGATACGCAGTATTTT. The V call is TRBV15, the J call TRBJ2-3; the match to TRBD1 covers 9 bases. The CDR3 spans 14 residues. V trimming: 7 bases; J trimming: 5 bases; junction bases outside the gene matches: 7. Per germline, CDR1 LNHNV and CDR2 YYDKDF (reference sequence).

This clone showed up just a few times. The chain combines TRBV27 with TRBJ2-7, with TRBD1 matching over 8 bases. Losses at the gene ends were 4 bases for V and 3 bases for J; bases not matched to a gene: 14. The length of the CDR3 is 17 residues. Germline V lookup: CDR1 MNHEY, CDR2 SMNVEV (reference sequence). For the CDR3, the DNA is TGTGCCAGCAGTTACGAGGGCAGGGGGCTACGCGACTACGAGCAGTACTTC. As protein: CASSYEGRGLRDYEQYF.

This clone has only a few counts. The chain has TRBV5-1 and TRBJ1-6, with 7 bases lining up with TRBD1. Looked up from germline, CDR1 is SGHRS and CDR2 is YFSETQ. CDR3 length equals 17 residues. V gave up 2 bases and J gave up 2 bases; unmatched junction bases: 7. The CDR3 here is CASSLVQGTTYNSPLHF. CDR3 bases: TGCGCCAGCAGCTTAGTACAGGGGACGACCTATAATTCACCCCTCCACTTT.

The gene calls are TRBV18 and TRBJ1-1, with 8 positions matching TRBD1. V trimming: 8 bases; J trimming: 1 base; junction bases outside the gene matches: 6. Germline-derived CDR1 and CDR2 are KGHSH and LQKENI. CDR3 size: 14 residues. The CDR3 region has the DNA TGTGCCAGCCTTGGGACAGGATCGAACACTGAAGCTTTCTTT. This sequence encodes CASLGTGSNTEAFF.

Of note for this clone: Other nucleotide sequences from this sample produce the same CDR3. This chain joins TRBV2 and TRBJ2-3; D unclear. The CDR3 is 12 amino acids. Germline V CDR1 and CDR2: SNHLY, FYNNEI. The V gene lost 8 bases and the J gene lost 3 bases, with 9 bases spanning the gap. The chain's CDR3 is CASSRETDTQYF. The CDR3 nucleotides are TGTGCCAGCTCGCGAGAGACAGATACGCAGTATTTT. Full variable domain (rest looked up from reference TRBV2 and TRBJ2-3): EPEVTQTPSHQVTQMGQEVILRCVPISNHLYFYWYRQILGQKVEFLVSFYNNEISEKSEIFDDQFSVERPDGSNFTLKIRSTKLEDSAMYFCASSRETDTQYFGPGTRLTVL.

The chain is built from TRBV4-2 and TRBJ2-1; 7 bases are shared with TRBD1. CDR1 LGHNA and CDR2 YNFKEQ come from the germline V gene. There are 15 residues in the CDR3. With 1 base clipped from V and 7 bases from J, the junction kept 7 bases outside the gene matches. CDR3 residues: CASSQVDRDRNEQFF. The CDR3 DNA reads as TGTGCCAGCAGCCAAGTGGATAGGGACAGAAATGAGCAGTTCTTC.

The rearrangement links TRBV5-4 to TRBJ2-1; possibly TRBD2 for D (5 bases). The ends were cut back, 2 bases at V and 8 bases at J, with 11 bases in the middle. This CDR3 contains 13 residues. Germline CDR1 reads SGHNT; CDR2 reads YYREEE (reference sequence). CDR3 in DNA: TGTGCCAGCAGCTTCTGGAGGCTTGATGAGCAGTTCTTC. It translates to CASSFWRLDEQFF.

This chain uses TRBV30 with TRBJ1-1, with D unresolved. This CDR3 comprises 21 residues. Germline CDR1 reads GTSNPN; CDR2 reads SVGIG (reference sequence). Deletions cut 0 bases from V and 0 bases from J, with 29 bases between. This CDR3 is CAWSVPFGSPGADIMNTEAFF. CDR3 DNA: TGTGCCTGGAGTGTACCTTTTGGGTCCCCTGGTGCGGATATTATGAACACTGAAGCTTTCTTT.

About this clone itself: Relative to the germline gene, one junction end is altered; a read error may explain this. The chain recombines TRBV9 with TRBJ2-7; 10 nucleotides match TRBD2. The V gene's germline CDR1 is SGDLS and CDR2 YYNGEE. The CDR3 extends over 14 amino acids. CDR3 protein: CASSVDELAGPRSF. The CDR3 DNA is TGTGCCAGCAGCGTAGACGAACTAGCGGGACCTCGATCCTTC.

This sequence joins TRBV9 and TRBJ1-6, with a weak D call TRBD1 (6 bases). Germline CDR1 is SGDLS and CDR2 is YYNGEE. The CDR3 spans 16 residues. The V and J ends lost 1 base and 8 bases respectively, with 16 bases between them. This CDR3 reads CASSVTTDPGDSPLHF. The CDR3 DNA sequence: TGTGCCAGCAGCGTAACTACGGACCCAGGGGATTCACCCCTCCACTTT.

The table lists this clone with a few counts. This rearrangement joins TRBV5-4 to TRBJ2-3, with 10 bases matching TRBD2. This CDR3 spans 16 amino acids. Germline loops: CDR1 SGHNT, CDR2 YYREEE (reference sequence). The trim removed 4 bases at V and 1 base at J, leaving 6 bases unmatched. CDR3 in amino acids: CASSPITSGGTDTQYF. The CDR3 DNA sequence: TGTGCCAGCAGCCCGATAACTAGCGGGGGCACAGATACGCAGTATTTT.

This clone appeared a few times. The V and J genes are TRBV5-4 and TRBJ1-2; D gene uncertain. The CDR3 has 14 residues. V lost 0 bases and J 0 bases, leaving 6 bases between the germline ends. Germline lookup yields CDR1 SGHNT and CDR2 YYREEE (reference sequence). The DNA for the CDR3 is TGTGCCAGCAGCTTGGACGCAGCTAACTATGGCTACACCTTC. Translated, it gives CASSLDAANYGYTF.

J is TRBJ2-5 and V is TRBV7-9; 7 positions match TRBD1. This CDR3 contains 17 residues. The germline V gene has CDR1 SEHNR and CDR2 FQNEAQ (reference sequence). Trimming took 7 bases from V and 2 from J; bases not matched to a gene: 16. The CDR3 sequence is CASIRQGQFSPQETQYF. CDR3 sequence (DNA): TGTGCCAGCATCCGACAGGGCCAGTTTTCTCCTCAAGAGACCCAGTACTTC.

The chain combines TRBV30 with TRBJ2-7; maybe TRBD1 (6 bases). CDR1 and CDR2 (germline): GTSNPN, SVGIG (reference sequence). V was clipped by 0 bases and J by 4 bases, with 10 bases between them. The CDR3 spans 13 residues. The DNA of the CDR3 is TGTGCCTGGAGTGTCCAGGGGCCATACGAGCAGTACTTC. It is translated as CAWSVQGPYEQYF.

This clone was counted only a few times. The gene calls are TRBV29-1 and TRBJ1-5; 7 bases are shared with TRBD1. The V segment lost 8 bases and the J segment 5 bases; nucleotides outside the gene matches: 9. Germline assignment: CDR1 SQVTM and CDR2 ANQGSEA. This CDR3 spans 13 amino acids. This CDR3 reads CSQLQGTDQPQHF. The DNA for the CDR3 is TGCAGCCAATTACAGGGGACGGATCAGCCCCAGCATTTT.

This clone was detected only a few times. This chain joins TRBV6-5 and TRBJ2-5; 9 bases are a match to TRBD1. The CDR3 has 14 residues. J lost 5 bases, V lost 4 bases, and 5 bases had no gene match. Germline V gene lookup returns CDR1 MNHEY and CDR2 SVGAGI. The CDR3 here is CASSFGTGRETQYF. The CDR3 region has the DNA TGTGCCAGCAGTTTCGGGACAGGGAGGGAGACCCAGTACTTC.

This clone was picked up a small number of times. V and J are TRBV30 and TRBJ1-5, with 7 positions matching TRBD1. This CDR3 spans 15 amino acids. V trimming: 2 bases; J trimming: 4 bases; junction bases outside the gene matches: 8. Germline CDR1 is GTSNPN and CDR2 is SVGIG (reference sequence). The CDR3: CAWSTGTAYNQPQHF. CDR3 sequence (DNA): TGTGCCTGGAGTACCGGGACAGCCTATAATCAGCCCCAGCATTTT.

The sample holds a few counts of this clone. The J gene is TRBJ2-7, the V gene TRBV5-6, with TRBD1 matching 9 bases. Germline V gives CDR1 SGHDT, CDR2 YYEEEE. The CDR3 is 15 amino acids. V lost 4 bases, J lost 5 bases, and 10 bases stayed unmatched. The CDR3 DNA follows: TGTGCCAGCAGCACCCCGGGACAGGGTCGGCACGAGCAGTACTTC. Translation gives CASSTPGQGRHEQYF.

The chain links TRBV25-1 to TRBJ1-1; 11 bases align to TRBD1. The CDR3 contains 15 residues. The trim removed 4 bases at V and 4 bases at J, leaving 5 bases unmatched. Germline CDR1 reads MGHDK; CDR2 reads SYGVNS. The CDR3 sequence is CASSVSGTGGTEAFF. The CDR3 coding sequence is TGTGCCAGCAGTGTCTCCGGGACAGGGGGCACTGAAGCTTTCTTT.

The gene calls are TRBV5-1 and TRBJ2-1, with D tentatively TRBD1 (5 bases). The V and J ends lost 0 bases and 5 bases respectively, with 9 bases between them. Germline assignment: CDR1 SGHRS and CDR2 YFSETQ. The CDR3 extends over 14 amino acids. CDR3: CASSLEGAHNEQFF. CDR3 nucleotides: TGCGCCAGCAGCTTGGAAGGGGCCCACAATGAGCAGTTCTTC.

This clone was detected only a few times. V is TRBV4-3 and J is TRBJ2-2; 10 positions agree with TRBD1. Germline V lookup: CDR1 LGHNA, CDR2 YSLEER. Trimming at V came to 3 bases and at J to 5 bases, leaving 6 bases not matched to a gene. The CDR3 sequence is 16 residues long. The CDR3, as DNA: TGCGCCAGCAGCCAGAGACAGGGGGCAAGAACCGGGGAGCTGTTTTTT. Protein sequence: CASSQRQGARTGELFF.

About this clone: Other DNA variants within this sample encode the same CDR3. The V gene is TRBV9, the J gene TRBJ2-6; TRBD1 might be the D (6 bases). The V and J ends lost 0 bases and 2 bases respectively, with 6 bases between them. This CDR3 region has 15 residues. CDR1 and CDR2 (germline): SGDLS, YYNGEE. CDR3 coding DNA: TGTGCCAGCAGCGTAGAGGGGGCTGGGGCCAACGTCCTGACTTTC. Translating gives CASSVEGAGANVLTF.

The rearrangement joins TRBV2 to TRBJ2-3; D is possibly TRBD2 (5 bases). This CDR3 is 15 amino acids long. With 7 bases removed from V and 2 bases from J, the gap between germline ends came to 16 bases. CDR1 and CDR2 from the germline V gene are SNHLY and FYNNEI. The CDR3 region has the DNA TGTGCCAGCAAAACCGGGATAACTTTCACAGATACGCAGTATTTT. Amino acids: CASKTGITFTDTQYF.

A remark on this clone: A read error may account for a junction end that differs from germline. The CDR3 DNA reads TGTGCTAGCAGCTATGTAGCGGGAGGGAACTCTGAGCAGTTCTTC. It codes for CASSYVAGGNSEQFF. The J gene is TRBJ2-1, the V gene TRBV7-7; TRBD2 agrees at 11 bases. The CDR3 has 15 residues. Germline CDR1 and CDR2: SSHAT and FNYEAQ (reference sequence). Variable domain in full (rest from reference TRBV7-7 and TRBJ2-1): GAGVSQSPRYKVTKRGQDVTLRCDPISSHATLYWYQQALGQGPEFLTYFNYEAQPDKSGLPSDRFSAERPEGSISTLTIQRTEQRDSAMYRCASSYVAGGNSEQFFGPGTRLTVL.